A selection of T cell receptor beta chains follows, all from one sample in a study of blood T cell repertoires in COVID-19. Sequencing used immunoSEQ multiplex PCR; TCRdb keeps in-frame clones, though not all of them. The table records about 300,000 clones, approximately 86% of them present only once. Sequenced: peripheral blood. All receptors derive from a man between 65 and 85 years old with acute or convalescent COVID-19. CDR3s include the opening cysteine and the closing phenylalanine or tryptophan. Fields, in order: D gene, V gene, J gene, clone size, CDR3 protein, CDR3 DNA. D genes are given only for firm matches. Some rows mark clone size as missing; the rest say once, few, many or name a class of expanded clone.

D: NA
V: TRBV6-5
J: TRBJ1-2
size: NA
CDR3: CASSGHNYGYTF
DNA: TGTGCCAGCAGCGGACACAACTATGGCTACACCTTC

D: NA
V: TRBV19
J: TRBJ2-3
size: NA
CDR3: CASLPDSRWAEEHTDTQYF
DNA: TGTGCCAGTTTACCCGACAGCCGATGGGCGGAAGAGCACACAGATACGCAGTATTTT

D: NA
V: TRBV28
J: TRBJ1-5
size: once
CDR3: CASSLPGGGSNQPQHF
DNA: TGTGCCAGCAGTTTACCAGGAGGTGGTAGCAATCAGCCCCAGCATTTT

D: NA
V: TRBV11-2
J: TRBJ1-2
size: NA
CDR3: CASSFSQGRNPYGYTF
DNA: TGTGCCAGCAGCTTTTCCCAGGGGAGAAACCCCTATGGCTACACCTTC

D: NA
V: TRBV7-9
J: TRBJ2-1
size: NA
CDR3: CASSAGQSDGQFF
DNA: TGTGCCAGCAGCGCCGGACAGTCGGATGGGCAGTTCTTC

D: TRBD1
V: TRBV7-9
J: TRBJ2-1
size: NA
CDR3: CASSKVTGTGIFNEQFF
DNA: TGTGCCAGCAGCAAGGTGACCGGGACAGGGATTTTCAATGAGCAGTTCTTC

D: TRBD1
V: TRBV5-4
J: TRBJ2-7
size: NA
CDR3: CASTSPDRDYEQYF
DNA: TGTGCCAGCACCTCCCCGGACAGGGACTACGAGCAGTACTTC

D: TRBD2
V: TRBV7-7
J: TRBJ2-1
size: NA
CDR3: CASSLFTSGGALAEQFF
DNA: TGTGCCAGCAGCTTATTTACTAGCGGGGGGGCCTTGGCTGAGCAGTTCTTC

D: TRBD2
V: TRBV9
J: TRBJ2-1
size: NA
CDR3: CASSAGLADEQFF
DNA: TGTGCCAGCAGCGCCGGACTAGCCGATGAGCAGTTCTTC

D: NA
V: TRBV11-2
J: TRBJ1-6
size: NA
CDR3: CASSLAGNSPLHF
DNA: TGTGCCAGCAGCTTAGCGGGGAATTCACCCCTCCACTTT

D: TRBD2
V: TRBV28
J: TRBJ2-7
size: NA
CDR3: CASSLLFGGSGEQYF
DNA: TGTGCCAGCAGCCTCCTCTTTGGCGGGAGCGGGGAGCAGTACTTC

D: TRBD2
V: TRBV6-1
J: TRBJ2-1
size: NA
CDR3: CASSASGTSGPSSYNEQFF
DNA: TGTGCCAGCAGTGCATCCGGGACTAGCGGCCCAAGCTCCTACAATGAGCAGTTCTTC

D: NA
V: TRBV28
J: TRBJ1-6
size: NA
CDR3: CASRFPSTGYNSPLHF
DNA: TGTGCCAGCCGTTTCCCGTCGACAGGTTATAATTCACCCCTCCACTTT

D: TRBD1
V: TRBV29-1
J: TRBJ2-7
size: NA
CDR3: CSVGHGTGGYEQYF
DNA: TGCAGCGTCGGCCATGGGACAGGGGGCTACGAGCAGTACTTC

D: NA
V: TRBV6-2/TRBV6-3
J: TRBJ2-6
size: once
CDR3: CASSYSLTRDFSSGANVLTF
DNA: TGTGCCAGCAGTTACTCGCTTACCCGGGACTTCTCCTCTGGGGCCAACGTCCTGACTTTC

D: TRBD2
V: TRBV6-5
J: TRBJ2-1
size: NA
CDR3: CASSLAGYNEQFF
DNA: TGTGCCAGCAGTCTAGCGGGGTACAATGAGCAGTTCTTC

D: NA
V: TRBV7-2
J: TRBJ2-2
size: NA
CDR3: CASSQRGGELFF
DNA: TGTGCCAGCAGCCAAAGGGGCGGGGAGCTGTTTTTT

D: NA
V: TRBV28
J: TRBJ2-7
size: NA
CDR3: CASSDTGYTPYEQYF
DNA: TGTGCCAGCAGTGACACCGGATACACCCCCTACGAGCAGTACTTC

D: NA
V: TRBV4-3
J: TRBJ1-4
size: NA
CDR3: CASSPQSGIIEKLFF
DNA: TGCGCCAGCAGCCCGCAGTCAGGGATTATCGAAAAACTGTTTTTT

D: NA
V: TRBV5-1
J: TRBJ2-1
size: NA
CDR3: CASSLGLGGAGRFGSEQFF
DNA: TGCGCCAGCAGCTTGGGTCTAGGGGGGGCCGGTCGTTTCGGTAGTGAGCAGTTCTTC

D: NA
V: TRBV28
J: TRBJ1-1
size: NA
CDR3: CASRERGTEAFF
DNA: TGTGCCAGCAGAGAGCGGGGAACTGAAGCTTTCTTT

D: NA
V: TRBV24-1
J: TRBJ2-1
size: NA
CDR3: CASGAGSYNEQFF
DNA: TGTGCGTCGGGAGCAGGGTCGTACAATGAGCAGTTCTTC

D: TRBD2
V: TRBV7-8
J: TRBJ2-3
size: NA
CDR3: CASSLRSSGGGTDTQYF
DNA: TGTGCCAGCAGCTTAAGGTCGAGCGGGGGAGGAACAGATACGCAGTATTTT

D: TRBD2
V: TRBV14
J: TRBJ2-3
size: NA
CDR3: CASSLRLAGSTDTQYF
DNA: TGTGCCAGCAGCCTCCGACTAGCGGGGAGCACAGATACGCAGTATTTT

D: NA
V: TRBV19
J: TRBJ1-4
size: NA
CDR3: CASSTHRARNEKLFF
DNA: TGTGCCAGTAGTACCCACAGAGCCCGGAATGAAAAACTGTTTTTT

D: TRBD1
V: TRBV28
J: TRBJ1-5
size: NA
CDR3: CASSFPLTGGRDQPQHF
DNA: TGTGCCAGCAGTTTCCCGCTTACAGGGGGCCGCGATCAGCCCCAGCATTTT

D: NA
V: TRBV9
J: TRBJ1-2
size: NA
CDR3: CASSANRFNYGYTF
DNA: TGTGCCAGCAGCGCCAACAGATTCAACTATGGCTACACCTTC

D: NA
V: TRBV5-6
J: TRBJ1-6
size: NA
CDR3: CASSFGGGDSPLHF
DNA: TGTGCCAGCAGCTTCGGTGGGGGGGATTCACCCCTCCACTTT

D: TRBD2
V: TRBV6-5
J: TRBJ2-7
size: NA
CDR3: CASSFTSGRSYEQYF
DNA: TGTGCCAGCAGTTTCACTAGCGGCCGGTCCTACGAGCAGTACTTC

D: TRBD2
V: TRBV5-1
J: TRBJ2-7
size: NA
CDR3: CASSLDPSGTGGEQYF
DNA: TGCGCCAGCAGCTTGGATCCTAGCGGGACGGGGGGCGAGCAGTACTTC

D: TRBD2
V: TRBV7-2
J: TRBJ2-3
size: NA
CDR3: CASSLVRGGGTDTQYF
DNA: TGTGCCAGCAGCTTAGTTCGGGGGGGTGGCACAGATACGCAGTATTTT

D: NA
V: TRBV11-2
J: TRBJ2-7
size: few
CDR3: CASSLQPSDYEQYF
DNA: TGTGCCAGCAGCTTACAGCCTAGCGACTACGAGCAGTACTTC

D: TRBD1
V: TRBV18
J: TRBJ1-4
size: NA
CDR3: CASSPPNTGANEKLFF
DNA: TGTGCCAGCTCACCACCGAACACAGGGGCTAATGAAAAACTGTTTTTT

D: NA
V: TRBV12-3/TRBV12-4
J: TRBJ1-2
size: NA
CDR3: CASSPPGLYGYTF
DNA: TGTGCCAGCAGTCCGCCGGGTCTCTATGGCTACACCTTC

D: NA
V: TRBV30
J: TRBJ2-1
size: NA
CDR3: CACTPGTYSYNEQFF
DNA: TGTGCCTGTACACCCGGGACATACTCCTACAATGAGCAGTTCTTC

D: TRBD2
V: TRBV7-6
J: TRBJ2-1
size: NA
CDR3: CASSPWGTSGSRNEQFF
DNA: TGTGCCAGCAGCCCCTGGGGCACTAGCGGGAGTAGGAATGAGCAGTTCTTC

D: TRBD2
V: TRBV20-1
J: TRBJ2-1
size: few
CDR3: CSASTSGRGYNEQFF
DNA: TGCAGTGCTAGTACTAGCGGGAGGGGGTACAATGAGCAGTTCTTC